This T cell receptor beta chain is drawn from a study of cytomegalovirus exposure and HLA in healthy donors. This CDR3 spans 14 amino acids. V was clipped by 3 bases and J by 4 bases, with 12 bases between them. CDR1 is MGHDK, CDR2 SYGVNS, per germline. The PCR employed 60 Vbeta primers together with 13 Jbeta primers. Clones were read by immunoSEQ multiplex PCR, and TCRdb kept only the in-frame ones, dropping some. The profile shows 97,000 or so clones, about 60% of them singletons. Sequences were obtained from PBMCs. The chain uses TRBV25-1 and TRBJ1-2; D is unclear. This clonotype was sampled from a human donor in good health. Here the CDR3 DNA reads TGTGCCAGCAGTGACCCCTCCCACTTCTATGGCTACACCTTC. Residues: CASSDPSHFYGYTF.